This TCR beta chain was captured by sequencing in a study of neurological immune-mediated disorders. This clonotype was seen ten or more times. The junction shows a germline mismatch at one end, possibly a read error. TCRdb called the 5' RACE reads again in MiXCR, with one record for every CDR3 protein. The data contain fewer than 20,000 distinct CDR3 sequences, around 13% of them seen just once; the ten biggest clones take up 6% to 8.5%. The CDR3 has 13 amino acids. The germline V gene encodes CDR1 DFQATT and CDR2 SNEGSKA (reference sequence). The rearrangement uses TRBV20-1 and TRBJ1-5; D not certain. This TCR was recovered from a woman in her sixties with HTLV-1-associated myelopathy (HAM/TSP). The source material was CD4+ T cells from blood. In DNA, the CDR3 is TGCAGTGCCAGAGGATCCGGCAATCAGCCCCAGCATTTT. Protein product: CSARGSGNQPQHF.